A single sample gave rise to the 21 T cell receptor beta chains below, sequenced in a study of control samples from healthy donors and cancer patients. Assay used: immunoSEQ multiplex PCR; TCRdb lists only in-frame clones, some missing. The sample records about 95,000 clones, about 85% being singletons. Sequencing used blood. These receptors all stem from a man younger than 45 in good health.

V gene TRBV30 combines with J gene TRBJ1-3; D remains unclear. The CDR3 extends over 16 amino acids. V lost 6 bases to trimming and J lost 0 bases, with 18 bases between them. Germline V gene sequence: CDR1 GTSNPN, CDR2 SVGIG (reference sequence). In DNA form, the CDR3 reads TGTGCCTGCACTTACCAAACAGCGAGCTCTGGAAACACCATATATTTT. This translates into CACTYQTASSGNTIYF.

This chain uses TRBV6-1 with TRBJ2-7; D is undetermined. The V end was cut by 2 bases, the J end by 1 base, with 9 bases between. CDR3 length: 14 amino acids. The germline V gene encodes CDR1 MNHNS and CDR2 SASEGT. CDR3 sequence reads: CASSERVRSYEQYF. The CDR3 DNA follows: TGTGCCAGCAGTGAAAGGGTTCGATCCTACGAGCAGTACTTC.

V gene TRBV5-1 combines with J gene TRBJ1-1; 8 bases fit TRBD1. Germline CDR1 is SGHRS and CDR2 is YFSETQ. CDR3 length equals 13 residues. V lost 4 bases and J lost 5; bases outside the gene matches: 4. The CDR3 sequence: CASSATGGTEAFF. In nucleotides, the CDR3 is TGCGCCAGCAGCGCTACAGGGGGAACTGAAGCTTTCTTT.

The DNA of the CDR3 is TGTGCCAGCAGCTCGAGTCCCGGGACCTTTAACTATGGCTACACCTTC. Translating gives CASSSSPGTFNYGYTF. The chain has TRBV5-7 and TRBJ1-2; tentative D call: TRBD1 (5 bases). TRBV5-7 carries the ORF label, with uncertain function. The ends were cut back, 3 bases at V and 1 base at J, with 16 bases in the middle. CDR3 length equals 16 residues.

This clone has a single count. The CDR3 DNA reads TGTGCCAGCAGTCGGAATCGGGGACAGTACGAAAAACTGTTTTTT. Its protein product is CASSRNRGQYEKLFF. The chain couples TRBV27 to TRBJ1-4; 7 bases line up with TRBD1. The CDR3 consists of 15 residues. Losses at the gene ends were 5 bases for V and 8 bases for J; bases not matched to a gene: 11. Germline V gene data show CDR1 as MNHEY and CDR2 as SMNVEV (reference sequence).

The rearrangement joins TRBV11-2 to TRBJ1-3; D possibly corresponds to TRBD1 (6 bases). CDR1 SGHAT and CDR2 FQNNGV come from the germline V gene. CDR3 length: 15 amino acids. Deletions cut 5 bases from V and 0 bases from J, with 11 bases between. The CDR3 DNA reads TGTGCCAGCAGCCTACAGGGCAACTCTGGAAACACCATATATTTT. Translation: CASSLQGNSGNTIYF.

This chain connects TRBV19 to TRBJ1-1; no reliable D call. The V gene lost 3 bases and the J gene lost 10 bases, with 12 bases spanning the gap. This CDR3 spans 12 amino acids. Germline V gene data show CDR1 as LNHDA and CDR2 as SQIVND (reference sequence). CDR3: CASSIHTNGAFF. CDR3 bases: TGTGCCAGTAGTATCCACACTAACGGAGCTTTCTTT.

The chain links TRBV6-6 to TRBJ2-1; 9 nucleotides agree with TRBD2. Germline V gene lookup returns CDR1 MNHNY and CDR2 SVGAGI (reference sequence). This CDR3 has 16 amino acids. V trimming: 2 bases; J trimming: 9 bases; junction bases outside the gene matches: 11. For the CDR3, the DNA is TGTGCCAGCAGTTACCCCGGGACTAGCCCCCCGGTTGAGCAGTTCTTC. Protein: CASSYPGTSPPVEQFF.

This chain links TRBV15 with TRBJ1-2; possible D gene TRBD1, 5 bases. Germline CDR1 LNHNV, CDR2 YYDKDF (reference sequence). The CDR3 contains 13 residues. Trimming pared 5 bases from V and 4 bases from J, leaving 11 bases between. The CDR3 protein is CATSGGAAYGYTF. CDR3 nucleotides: TGTGCCACCAGCGGAGGGGCGGCCTATGGCTACACCTTC.

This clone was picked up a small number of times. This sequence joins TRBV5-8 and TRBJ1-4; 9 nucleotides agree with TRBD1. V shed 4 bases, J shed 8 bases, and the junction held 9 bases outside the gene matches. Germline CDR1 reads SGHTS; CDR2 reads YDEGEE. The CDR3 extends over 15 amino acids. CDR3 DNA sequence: TGTGCCAGCAGCCGTGACAGGGGGGCAGACGAAAAACTGTTTTTT. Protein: CASSRDRGADEKLFF. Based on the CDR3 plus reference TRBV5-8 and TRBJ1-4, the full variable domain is EAGVTQSPTHLIKTRGQQATLRCSPISGHTSVYWYQQALGLGLQFLLWYDEGEERNRGNFPPRFSGRQFPNYSSELNVNALELEDSALYLCASSRDRGADEKLFFGSGTQLSVL.

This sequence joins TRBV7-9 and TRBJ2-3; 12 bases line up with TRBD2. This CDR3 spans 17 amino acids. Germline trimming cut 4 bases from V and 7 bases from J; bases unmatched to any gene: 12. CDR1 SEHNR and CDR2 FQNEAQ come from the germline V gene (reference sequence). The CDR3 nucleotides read TGTGCCAGCAGCTCCGCCGCCCTAGCGGGGGGGCCGAATACGCAGTATTTT. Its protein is CASSSAALAGGPNTQYF.

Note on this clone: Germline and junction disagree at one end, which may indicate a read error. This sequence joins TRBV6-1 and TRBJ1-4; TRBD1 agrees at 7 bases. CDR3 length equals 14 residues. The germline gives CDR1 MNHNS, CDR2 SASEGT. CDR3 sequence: CASSEARQGVTECF. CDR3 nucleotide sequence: TGTGCCAGCAGTGAAGCTAGGCAGGGGGTGACAGAGTGTTTT.

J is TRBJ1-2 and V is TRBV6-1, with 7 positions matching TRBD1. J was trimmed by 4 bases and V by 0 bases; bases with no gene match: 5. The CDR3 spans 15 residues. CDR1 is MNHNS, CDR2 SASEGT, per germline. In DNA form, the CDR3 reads TGTGCCAGCAGTGAAGCCTGGACAGGCCCCTATGGCTACACCTTC. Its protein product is CASSEAWTGPYGYTF.

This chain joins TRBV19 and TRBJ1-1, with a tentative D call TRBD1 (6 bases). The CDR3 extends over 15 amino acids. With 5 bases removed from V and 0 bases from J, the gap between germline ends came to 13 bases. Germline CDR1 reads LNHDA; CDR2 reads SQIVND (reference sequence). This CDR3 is CASSPGVRVNTEAFF. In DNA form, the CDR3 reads TGTGCCAGTAGTCCAGGGGTTCGCGTGAACACTGAAGCTTTCTTT.

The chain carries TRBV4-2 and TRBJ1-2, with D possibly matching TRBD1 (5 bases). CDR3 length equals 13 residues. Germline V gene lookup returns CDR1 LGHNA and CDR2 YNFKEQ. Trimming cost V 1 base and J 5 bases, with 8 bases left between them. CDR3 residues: CASSQGGGYGYTF. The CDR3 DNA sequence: TGTGCCAGCAGCCAAGGGGGCGGGTATGGCTACACCTTC.

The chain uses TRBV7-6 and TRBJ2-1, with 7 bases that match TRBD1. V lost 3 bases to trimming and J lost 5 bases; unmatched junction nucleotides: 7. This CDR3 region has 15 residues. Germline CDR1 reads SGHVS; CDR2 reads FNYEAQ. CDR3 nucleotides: TGTGCCAGCAGCTTCGTGACCGGGACAGACAATGAGCAGTTCTTC. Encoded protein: CASSFVTGTDNEQFF.

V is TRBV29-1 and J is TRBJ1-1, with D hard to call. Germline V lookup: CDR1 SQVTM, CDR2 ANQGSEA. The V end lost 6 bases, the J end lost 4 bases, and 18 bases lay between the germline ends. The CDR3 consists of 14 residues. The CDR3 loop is CSVLTARQRTEAFF. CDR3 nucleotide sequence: TGCAGCGTCCTCACGGCCAGGCAGCGCACTGAAGCTTTCTTT.

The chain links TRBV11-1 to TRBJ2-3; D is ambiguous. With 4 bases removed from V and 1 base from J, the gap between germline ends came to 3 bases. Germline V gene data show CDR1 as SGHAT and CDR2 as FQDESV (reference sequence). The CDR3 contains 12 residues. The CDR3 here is CASSYGTDTQYF. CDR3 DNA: TGTGCCAGCAGCTATGGCACAGATACGCAGTATTTT.

This CDR3 is CASRLGLAGGQETQYF. CDR3 in DNA: TGTGCCAGCAGGCTCGGACTAGCGGGGGGTCAAGAGACCCAGTACTTC. The V and J genes are TRBV11-2 and TRBJ2-5; 14 nucleotides line up with TRBD2. The CDR3 runs to 16 residues. V lost 6 bases to trimming and J lost 2 bases; unmatched junction nucleotides: 5. Germline lookup yields CDR1 SGHAT and CDR2 FQNNGV.

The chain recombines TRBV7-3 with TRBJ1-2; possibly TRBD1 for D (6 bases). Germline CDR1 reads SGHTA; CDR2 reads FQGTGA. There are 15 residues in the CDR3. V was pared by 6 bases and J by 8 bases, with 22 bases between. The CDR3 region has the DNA TGTGCCAGCAGTCGTATGGGGGGCCACTCGGAGGGCTACACCTTC. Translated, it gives CASSRMGGHSEGYTF.

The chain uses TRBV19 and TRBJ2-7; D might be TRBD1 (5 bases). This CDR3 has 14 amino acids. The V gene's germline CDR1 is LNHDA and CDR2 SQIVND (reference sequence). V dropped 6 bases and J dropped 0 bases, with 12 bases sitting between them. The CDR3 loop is CASRTTVASYEQYF. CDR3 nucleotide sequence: TGTGCCAGTAGGACGACAGTCGCCTCCTACGAGCAGTACTTC.